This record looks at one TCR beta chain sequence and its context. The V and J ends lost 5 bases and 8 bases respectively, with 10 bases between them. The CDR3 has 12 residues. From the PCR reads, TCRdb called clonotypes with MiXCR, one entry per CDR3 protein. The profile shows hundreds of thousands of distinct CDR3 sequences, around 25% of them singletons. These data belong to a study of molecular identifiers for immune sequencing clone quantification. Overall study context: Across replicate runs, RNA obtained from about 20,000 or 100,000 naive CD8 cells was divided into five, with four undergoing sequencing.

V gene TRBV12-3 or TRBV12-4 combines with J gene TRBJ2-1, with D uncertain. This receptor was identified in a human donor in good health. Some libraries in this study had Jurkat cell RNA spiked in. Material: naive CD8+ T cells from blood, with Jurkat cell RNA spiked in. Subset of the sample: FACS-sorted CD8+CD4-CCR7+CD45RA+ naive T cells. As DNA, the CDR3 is TGTGCCAGCAGTGAACAGAGAGATGAGCAGTTCTTC. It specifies CASSEQRDEQFF.